This paragraph reports one T cell receptor (beta chain). As yet, its antigen is unknown. The junction and the germline gene differ at one end; a read error may be behind it. The germline CDR1 and CDR2 sequences are SGDLS and YYNGEE. The CDR3 is 17 amino acids. This sample is part of a study of shared clonotypes between healthy human individuals. Whole-study findings and limits: Clonotype sharing among donors likely depends on sequencing depth.

Naive CD8 cells comprised CD45RO-negative, CCR7-positively selected cells, excluding terminally differentiated effector memory CD45RA+ cells. Every donor was a Caucasian adult from Nashville, Tennessee. In replicate PCRs of sorted subsets, about 220 ng DNA, approximately 30,000 T cell genomes, was used. Some clones are missing from TCRdb's copy, which holds only in-frame ones; the method was immunoSEQ multiplex PCR. Among roughly 2.1 million clones listed, more than 85% were seen once. The sample comprised naive CD8+ T cells from PBMCs. The gene calls are TRBV9 and TRBJ2-1; 12 positions agree with TRBD2. This sequence originates from a man younger than 30 in good health. Some clones in this sample may be carry-over from other donors' samples. As DNA, the CDR3 is TGTGCCAGCAGCGTAGACTCGGGACTAGCGGGTCCCAATGCGCAGTTCTTC. It is translated as CASSVDSGLAGPNAQFF.